This T cell receptor (beta chain) comes out of a study of regulatory T cells in long-lasting Graves disease. Notes on the study in general: Newly diagnosed patients shared 850 to 1,000 public clonotypes; persistent patients shared under 3,000. The researchers studied only peripheral blood, not thyroid tissue.

Looked up from germline, CDR1 is MNHNS and CDR2 is SASEGT. The CDR3 sequence is 13 residues long. V was pared by 4 bases and J by 3 bases, with 10 bases between. Arm-PCR with iRepertoire HTBI primers amplified the CDR3 regions for these TCR beta libraries. TCRdb reanalysed the multiplex PCR reads using MiXCR and keeps one entry per CDR3 protein. The sample gives 300,000 to 400,000 distinct CDR3 sequences, 15% to 20% of which show up once; roughly 35% is in the top ten. This clonotype showed up just a few times. Its antigen remains unknown. Time point noted: newly diagnosed GD, antithyroid drugs for less than 3 months. Following extraction of RNA from PBMCs, that RNA was used to make the TCR library. Roughly 8.3 milliliters of peripheral blood were taken and placed in EDTA tubes.

The sample was peripheral blood mononuclear cells (PBMCs), taken at new diagnosis, from a patient treated with antithyroid drugs. The clonotype originates from a female donor with Graves disease. The chain recombines TRBV6-1 with TRBJ2-7, with D perhaps TRBD1 (5 bases). The CDR3 here is CASSAPRGYEQYF. The DNA of the CDR3 is TGTGCCAGCAGTGCCCCAAGGGGCTACGAGCAGTACTTC.